This T cell receptor (beta chain) was captured in a study of PD-1 blockade in classical Hodgkin lymphoma. Overall study findings and caveats: Baseline diversity resembling that of newly diagnosed patients was seen in complete responders. Nivolumab initiation under 1 year post-ASCT meant exclusion. TCR diversity at baseline was reported to be reduced in newly diagnosed patients relative to healthy donors.

Worth noting for this clone: The antigen is not known.

As for time point: cycle 4 day 1 (C4D1), after more than 5 weeks of nivolumab. Every patient experienced relapse after autologous stem cell transplantation, and brentuximab vedotin exposure varied. Complete response, partial response or progressive disease constituted the best response categories observed. The V and J ends lost 0 bases and 4 bases respectively, with 7 bases between them. Germline CDR1 and CDR2: SEHNR and FQNEAQ (reference sequence). This CDR3 is 13 amino acids long. Generated by immunoSEQ multiplex PCR, the TCRdb table keeps only in-frame clones and is missing some. The data hold roughly 27,000 clones, with roughly 72% observed a single time.

This TCR was sampled from a human donor with classical Hodgkin lymphoma. The sequencing here drew on peripheral blood mononuclear cells (PBMCs), taken before the fourth cycle of nivolumab. The V and J genes are TRBV7-9 and TRBJ2-7; D call uncertain. Here the CDR3 reads CASSLAESYEQYF. The DNA of the CDR3 is TGTGCCAGCAGCTTAGCGGAGTCGTACGAGCAGTACTTC.